This T cell receptor (beta chain) was captured in a study of beta chain features in type 1 diabetes (dated by TCRdb to 2016 to 2019). As for the study more broadly: Mean age, gender distribution, total cell number and subset yield did not differ between patients and healthy donors. The study compared the TCRB repertoires of sorted circulating CD4+ T cell subsets in recently diagnosed type 1 diabetes patients with those in matched healthy donors. Naive and central memory subsets were obtained from all 30 or so donors, but regulatory and stem cell-like memory subsets were isolated from only 8 patients and roughly eight healthy donors. A total of 90 million to 140 million sorted cells were examined across all samples, and RNA yield correlated strongly with the number of cells per subset. Here is what the overall study found, with its caveats: At VDJ recombination sites, type 1 diabetes patients had fewer insertions and more deleted nucleotides, which implies abnormalities in thymic rearrangement. Naive, central memory and regulatory TCRB repertoires appeared to be more alike among patients than among healthy donors. Sequencing cDNA rather than genomic DNA could over-represent highly expressing activated cells, although activation and CD3 levels did not differ between groups. A moderate but significant shortening of TCRB CDR3 length was observed in type 1 diabetes patients in all four CD4+ subsets. Because small numbers of individuals were included in the HLA sub-analyses, any influence of HLA type on TCRB rearrangement was left unresolved. Shorter templates might be favored by PCR, yet because patient and control samples were amplified and corrected together, any such skew would affect both groups equally.

A single peripheral blood draw of approximately 0.11 L on average was collected from each donor into heparinised tubes. A BD FACSAria II and a panel including CD45RO, CCR7, CD25, CD127, CD95 and CD27 were used to sort naive, central memory, regulatory and stem cell-like memory CD4+ T cells. All sorted populations exceeded 95% purity. PBMCs were isolated immediately by Lymphoprep density gradient centrifugation and stained directly without culture. So that batch effects would be minimized, each experiment stained and sorted samples in pairs, pairing one healthy donor with one patient. Concerning this clone itself: The target of this receptor is not known. Base qualities are not at hand, and no much larger clone is one base apart.

Looking up the germline V gene yields CDR1 MNHNS and CDR2 SASEGT. V loses 7 bases, J loses 2 bases, and the germline ends lie 13 bases apart. The CDR3 sequence holds 14 residues, the cysteine and phenylalanine included. This entry keeps only the CDR3 DNA: 42 bases, framed from base 1. All of the isolated RNA was reverse transcribed with the High Capacity cDNA Reverse Transcription Kit, so expressed TCRB transcripts were sequenced. Deep immunoSEQ sequencing was performed on naive, central memory and regulatory T cell samples, with an average of about 4 million total reads per sample. Sorted cells were lysed in RLT buffer, and RNA was extracted using DNase-treated RNeasy Micro or Mini kits according to cell number. To prevent cross-contamination, every cell subset was processed on its own, while patient and healthy donor samples were processed together. The immunoSEQ multiplex PCR was used to amplify TCRB sequences from cDNA, generating 87-bp fragments that spanned the CDR3 region. Amplicons were sequenced on the Illumina HiSeq platform. The original methods were these. PCR bias was computationally corrected using synthetic template baselines, reads within Hamming distance 2 were collapsed, and singletons that could not be merged were discarded. By aligning reads against IMGT, V, D and J genes, CDR3 length, and insertions or deletions at six rearrangement sites were assigned. Within each subset, clonotype counts were normalized to sorted cell number, after which true diversity and Gini coefficients were computed with the tcR R package. The overlap coefficient, calculated on TCRB nucleotide sequences, was used to measure repertoire sharing. As a proxy for the pre-selection repertoire, out-of-frame TCRB sequences from naive cells were analyzed. Imported from immuneACCESS, the table was reduced by TCRdb to in-frame sequences with V and J called. These copies leave out some clones; in studies compared against another copy, an unresolved V gene accounts for under half, and the cause of the remainder is not known. V, J and clone size derive from that table, while D and trimming were established from the DNA sequence. Counted in this sample were over 700,000 clones; 17% of them appeared once. 0.02% to 0.03% of the sample is in the top ten clones.

Material: naive CD4+ T cells from blood. This specimen's cell subset or site label, per the study, means: true naive CD4+ T cells. The chain is made from TRBV6-1 and TRBJ2-3; tentative D gene TRBD1, with 6 bases matching. The sequence was collected from a woman aged 18-29 years in good health. The CDR3 sequence is CASTKQGFTDTQYF. The DNA sequence is as follows: TGTGCCAGCACCAAACAGGGTTTCACAGATACGCAGTATTTT.